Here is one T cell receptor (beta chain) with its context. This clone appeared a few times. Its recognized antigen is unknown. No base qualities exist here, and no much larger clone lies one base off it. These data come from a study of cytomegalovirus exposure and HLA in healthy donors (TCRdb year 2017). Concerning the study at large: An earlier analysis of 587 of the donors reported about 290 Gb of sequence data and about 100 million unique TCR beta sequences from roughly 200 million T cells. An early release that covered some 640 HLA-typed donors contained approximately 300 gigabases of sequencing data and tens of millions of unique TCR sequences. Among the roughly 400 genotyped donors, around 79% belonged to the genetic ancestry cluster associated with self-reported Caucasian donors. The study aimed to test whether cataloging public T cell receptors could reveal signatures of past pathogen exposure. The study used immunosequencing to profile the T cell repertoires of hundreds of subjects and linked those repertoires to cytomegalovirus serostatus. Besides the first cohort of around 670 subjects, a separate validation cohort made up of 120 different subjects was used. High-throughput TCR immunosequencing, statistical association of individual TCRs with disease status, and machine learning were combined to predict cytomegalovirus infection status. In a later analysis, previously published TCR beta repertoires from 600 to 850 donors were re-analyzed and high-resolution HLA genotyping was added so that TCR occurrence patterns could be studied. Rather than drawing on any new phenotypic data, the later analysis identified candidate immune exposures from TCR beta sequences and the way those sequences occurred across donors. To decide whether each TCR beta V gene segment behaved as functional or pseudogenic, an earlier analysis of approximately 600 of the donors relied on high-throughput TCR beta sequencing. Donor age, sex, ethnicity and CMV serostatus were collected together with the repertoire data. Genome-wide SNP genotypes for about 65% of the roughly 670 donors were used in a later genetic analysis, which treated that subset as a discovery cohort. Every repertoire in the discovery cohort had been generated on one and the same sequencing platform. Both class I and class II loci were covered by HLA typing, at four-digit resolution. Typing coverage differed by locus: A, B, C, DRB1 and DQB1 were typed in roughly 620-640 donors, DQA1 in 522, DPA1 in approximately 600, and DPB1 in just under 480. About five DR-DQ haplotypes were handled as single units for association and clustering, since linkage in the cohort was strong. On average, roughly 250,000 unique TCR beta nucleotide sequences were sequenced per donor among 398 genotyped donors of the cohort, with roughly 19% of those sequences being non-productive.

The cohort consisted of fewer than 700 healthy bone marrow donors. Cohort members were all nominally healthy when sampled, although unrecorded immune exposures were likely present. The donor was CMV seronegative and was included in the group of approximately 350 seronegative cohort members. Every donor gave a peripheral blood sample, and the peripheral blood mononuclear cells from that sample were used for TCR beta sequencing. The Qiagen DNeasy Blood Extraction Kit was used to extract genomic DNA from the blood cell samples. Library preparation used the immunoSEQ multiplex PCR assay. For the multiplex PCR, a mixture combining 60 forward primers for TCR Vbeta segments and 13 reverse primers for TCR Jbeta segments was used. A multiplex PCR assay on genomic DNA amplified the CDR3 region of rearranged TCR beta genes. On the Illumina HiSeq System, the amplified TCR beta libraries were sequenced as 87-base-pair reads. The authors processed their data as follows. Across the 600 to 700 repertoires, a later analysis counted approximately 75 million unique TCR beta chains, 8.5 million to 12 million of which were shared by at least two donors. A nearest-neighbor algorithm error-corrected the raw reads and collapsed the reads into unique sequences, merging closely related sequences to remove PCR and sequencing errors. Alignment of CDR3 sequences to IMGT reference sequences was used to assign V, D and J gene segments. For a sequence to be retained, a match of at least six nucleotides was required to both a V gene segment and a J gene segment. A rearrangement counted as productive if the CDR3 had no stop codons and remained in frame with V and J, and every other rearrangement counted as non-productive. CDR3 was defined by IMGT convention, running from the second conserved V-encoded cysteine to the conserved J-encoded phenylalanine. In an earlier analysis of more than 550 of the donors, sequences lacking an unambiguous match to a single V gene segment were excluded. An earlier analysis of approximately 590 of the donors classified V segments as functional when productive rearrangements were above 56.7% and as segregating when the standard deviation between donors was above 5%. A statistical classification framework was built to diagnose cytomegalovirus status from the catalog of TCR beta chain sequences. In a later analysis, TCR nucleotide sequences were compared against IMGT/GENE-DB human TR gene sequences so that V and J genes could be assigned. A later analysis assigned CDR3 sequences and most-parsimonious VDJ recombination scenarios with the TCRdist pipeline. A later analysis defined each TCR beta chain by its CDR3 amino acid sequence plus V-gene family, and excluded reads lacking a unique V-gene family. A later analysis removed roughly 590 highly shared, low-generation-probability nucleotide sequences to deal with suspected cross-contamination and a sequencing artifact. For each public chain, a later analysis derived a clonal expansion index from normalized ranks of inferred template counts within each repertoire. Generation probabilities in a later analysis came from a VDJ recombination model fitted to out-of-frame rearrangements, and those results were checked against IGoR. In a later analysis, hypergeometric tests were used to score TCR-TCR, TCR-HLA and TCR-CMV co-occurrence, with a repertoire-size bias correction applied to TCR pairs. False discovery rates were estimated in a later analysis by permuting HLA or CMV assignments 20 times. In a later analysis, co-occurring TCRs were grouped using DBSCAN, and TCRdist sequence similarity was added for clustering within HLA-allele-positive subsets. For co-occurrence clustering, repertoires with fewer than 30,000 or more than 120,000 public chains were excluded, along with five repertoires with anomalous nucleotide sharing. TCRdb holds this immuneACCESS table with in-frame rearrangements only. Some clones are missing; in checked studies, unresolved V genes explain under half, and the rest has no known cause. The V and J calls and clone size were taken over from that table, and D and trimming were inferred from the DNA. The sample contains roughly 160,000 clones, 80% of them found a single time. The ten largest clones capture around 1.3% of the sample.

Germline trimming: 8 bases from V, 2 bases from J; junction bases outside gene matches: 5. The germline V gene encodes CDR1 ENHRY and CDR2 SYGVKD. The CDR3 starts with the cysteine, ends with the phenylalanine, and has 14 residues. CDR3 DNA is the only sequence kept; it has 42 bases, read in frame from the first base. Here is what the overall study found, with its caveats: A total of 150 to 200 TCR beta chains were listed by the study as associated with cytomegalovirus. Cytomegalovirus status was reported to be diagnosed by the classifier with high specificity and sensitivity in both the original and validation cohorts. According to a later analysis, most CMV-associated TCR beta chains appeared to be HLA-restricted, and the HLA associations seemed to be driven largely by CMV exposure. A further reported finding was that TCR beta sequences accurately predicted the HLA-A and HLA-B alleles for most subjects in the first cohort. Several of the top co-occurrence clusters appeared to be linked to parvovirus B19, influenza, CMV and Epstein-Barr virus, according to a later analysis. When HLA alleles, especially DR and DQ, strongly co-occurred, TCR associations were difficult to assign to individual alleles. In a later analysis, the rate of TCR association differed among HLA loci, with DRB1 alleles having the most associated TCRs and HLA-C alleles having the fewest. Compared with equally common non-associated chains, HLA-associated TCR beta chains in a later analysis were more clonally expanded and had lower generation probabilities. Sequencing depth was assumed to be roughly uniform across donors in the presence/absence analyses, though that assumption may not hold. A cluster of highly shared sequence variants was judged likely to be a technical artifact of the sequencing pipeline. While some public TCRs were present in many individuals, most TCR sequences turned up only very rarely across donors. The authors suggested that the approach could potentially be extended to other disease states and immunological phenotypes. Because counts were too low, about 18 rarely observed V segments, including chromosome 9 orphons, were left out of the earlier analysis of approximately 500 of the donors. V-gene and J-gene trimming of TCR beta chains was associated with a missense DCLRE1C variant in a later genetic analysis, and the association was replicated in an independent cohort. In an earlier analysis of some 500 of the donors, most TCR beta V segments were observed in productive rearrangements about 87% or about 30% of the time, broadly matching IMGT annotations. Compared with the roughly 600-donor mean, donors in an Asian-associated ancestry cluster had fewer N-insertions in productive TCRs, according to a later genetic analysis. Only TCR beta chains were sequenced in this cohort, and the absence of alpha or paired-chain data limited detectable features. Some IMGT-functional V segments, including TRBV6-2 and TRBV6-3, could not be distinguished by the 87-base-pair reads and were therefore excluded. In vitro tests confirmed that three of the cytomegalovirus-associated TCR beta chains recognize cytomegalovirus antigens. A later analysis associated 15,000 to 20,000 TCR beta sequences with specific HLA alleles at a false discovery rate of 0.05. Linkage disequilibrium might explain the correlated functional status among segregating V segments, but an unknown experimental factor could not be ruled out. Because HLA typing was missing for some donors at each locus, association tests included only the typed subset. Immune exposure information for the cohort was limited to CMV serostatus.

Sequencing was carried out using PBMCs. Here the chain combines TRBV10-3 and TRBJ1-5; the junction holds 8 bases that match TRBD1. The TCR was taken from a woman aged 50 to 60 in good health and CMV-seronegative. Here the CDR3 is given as CAIGQGAGNQPQHF. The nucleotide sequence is TGTGCCATCGGCCAGGGGGCCGGCAATCAGCCCCAGCATTTT.